In this sample, the clone carrying this TCR beta chain turned up a few times. The data originate from a study of blood T cell repertoires in COVID-19. Germline V lookup: CDR1 MNHEY, CDR2 SMNVEV (reference sequence). V lost 3 bases, J lost 3 bases, and 6 bases stayed unmatched. The CDR3 sequence is 16 residues long. Sequencing was performed with immunoSEQ multiplex PCR; in TCRdb, only in-frame clones are kept and a portion is missing. The profile shows 200,000 to 300,000 clones, over 80% of them singletons. The chain is built from TRBV27 and TRBJ2-1; 9 bases are a match to TRBD2. The source is a human donor in a cohort sampled during active COVID-19. Sequenced sample: peripheral blood. This CDR3 reads CASSFWGSGSYNEQFF. The CDR3 DNA follows: TGTGCCAGCAGTTTCTGGGGTAGCGGGAGCTACAATGAGCAGTTCTTC.